This paragraph reports one TCR beta chain. This CDR3 has 14 residues. Per the germline V gene, CDR1 is SGHRS and CDR2 is YFSETQ. Trimming took 4 bases from V and 2 from J; bases not matched to a gene: 5. TCRdb reprocessed the 5' RACE reads with MiXCR, giving one entry per CDR3 protein. Among approximately 280,000 distinct CDR3 sequences, under 9% were seen once, and the ten largest hold 2.1%. This sample was included in a study of identical twins. A further study also used this sample, focusing on yellow fever vaccine responses in identical twins.

This chain uses TRBV5-1 with TRBJ2-5, with TRBD1 identical over 7 bases. The clonotype was recovered from a woman aged 18-29 years in good health. Input material: memory (CD45RO+) T cells sorted from blood. This CDR3 is CASSPGTEQETQYF. Here the CDR3 DNA reads TGCGCCAGCAGCCCCGGGACAGAGCAAGAGACCCAGTACTTC.